Included here is one TCR beta chain sequence, with context. These data originate in a study of blood T cell repertoires in COVID-19. Participant-given clinical history determined each cohort assignment. Original handling: Researchers report that nucleated cell counts were estimated from reference gene primer amplification. Data came from immunoSEQ multiplex PCR; TCRdb stores just in-frame clones and leaves some out. That table supplies the V and J calls and clone size; D and trimming were determined from the DNA. The sample has roughly 200,000 clones, just over 85% seen once. This CDR3 region has 15 residues. After removal of 1 base from V and 3 bases from J, the junction contained 3 bases not matched to a gene. Per the germline V gene, CDR1 is SGHAT and CDR2 is FQNNGV.

The sample taken for sequencing was PBMCs or T cells enriched from blood (not recorded which). The chain links TRBV11-2 to TRBJ2-1; 7 nucleotides align to TRBD2. This TCR was recovered from a woman aged 40 to 50 with acute COVID-19. CDR3 sequence: CASSLAGGFYNEQFF. Here the CDR3 DNA reads TGTGCCAGCAGCTTAGCGGGAGGATTCTACAATGAGCAGTTCTTC.